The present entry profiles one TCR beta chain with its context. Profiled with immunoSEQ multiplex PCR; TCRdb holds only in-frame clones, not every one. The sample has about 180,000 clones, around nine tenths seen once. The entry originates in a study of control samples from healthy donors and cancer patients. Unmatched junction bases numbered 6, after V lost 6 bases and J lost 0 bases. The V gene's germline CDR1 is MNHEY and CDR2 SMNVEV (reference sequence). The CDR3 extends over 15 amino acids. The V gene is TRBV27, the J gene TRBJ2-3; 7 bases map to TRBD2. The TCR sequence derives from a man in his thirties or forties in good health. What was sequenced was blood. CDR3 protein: CASRSAGVSTDTQYF. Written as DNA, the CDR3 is TGTGCCAGCAGATCGGCGGGGGTGAGCACAGATACGCAGTATTTT.